Below are 4 T cell receptor beta chains sequenced from a single sample in a study of radiation and T cells in renal cell carcinoma. Time point specified: blood 4 weeks post-SBRT, at nephrectomy. Treatment described: 15 Gy SBRT to primary tumor, nephrectomy 4 weeks later. Using immunoSEQ multiplex PCR, the repertoire was profiled, and TCRdb retains in-frame clones only, with some absent. The sample includes 25,000 to 40,000 clones, roughly 80% of them seen just once. The sample here was blood, taken from a patient whose treatment included radiotherapy and nephrectomy. Receptors were obtained from a man aged 55-75 years with renal cell carcinoma.

This clone is a singleton in its sample. V usage is TRBV6-1 and J usage is TRBJ1-3, with a tentative D call TRBD1 (5 bases). This CDR3 has 16 residues. V was cut by 1 base and J by 4 bases, with 14 bases left in between. Germline V gives CDR1 MNHNS, CDR2 SASEGT. The DNA for the CDR3 is TGTGCCAGCAGTGAAGGGGGGGGTGCGACGGGAAACACCATATATTTT. Its translation: CASSEGGGATGNTIYF.

CDR3 protein: CASSLVPGETEAFF. The CDR3 DNA reads as TGTGCCAGCAGCTTAGTGCCAGGGGAGACTGAAGCTTTCTTT. The rearrangement links TRBV7-2 to TRBJ1-1; tentatively, D is TRBD1 (6 bases). Between the trimmed V and J ends, which lost 1 base and 5 bases, there was a span of 11 bases. Germline loops: CDR1 SGHTA, CDR2 FQGNSA. The CDR3 is 14 amino acids.

This chain uses TRBV19 with TRBJ2-7, with D maybe TRBD2 (6 bases). The CDR3 contains 15 residues. CDR1 and CDR2 from the germline V gene are LNHDA and SQIVND (reference sequence). Trimming pared 1 base from V and 4 bases from J, leaving 14 bases between. CDR3 amino acids: CASSIVSGPGYEQYF. The CDR3 nucleotides read TGTGCCAGTAGTATAGTTAGCGGCCCAGGGTACGAGCAGTACTTC. The entire variable domain, with the rest obtained from reference TRBV19 and TRBJ2-7, is as follows: DGGITQSPKYLFRKEGQNVTLSCEQNLNHDAMYWYRQDPGQGLRLIYYSQIVNDFQKGDIAEGYSVSREKKESFPLTVTSAQKNPTAFYLCASSIVSGPGYEQYFGPGTRLTVT.

Details on this clone: At one end, the junction sequence differs from germline, possibly due to a read error. The chain is built from TRBV27 and TRBJ2-4, with D possibly TRBD2 on 5 matching bases. Germline lookup yields CDR1 MNHEY and CDR2 SMNVEV (reference sequence). The CDR3 runs 17 residues. CDR3 sequence (DNA): TGTGCCAGCAGCCAAGCTAGCATCGGACTCGGAAAAAACATTCAGCACTTC. It codes for CASSQASIGLGKNIQHF.